The subject of this entry is one T cell receptor (beta chain). Its antigen is currently unknown. This sample is part of a study of T cells after yellow fever vaccination. Study summary: For low cell numbers, libraries were made with SMART-Seq v4 Ultra Low Input.

Study outcomes and limitations: Clonotype sharing between CD4 and CD8 compartments was small. A large majority of primary-vaccination clones showed up again after the booster (approximately 95% CD4, roughly 91% CD8).

It was through 5'RACE template switching that TCR cDNA was made, with a universal primer site and UMIs added. TCRdb re-called the 5' RACE reads through MiXCR, storing one row per CDR3 protein. The sample lists 150,000 to 200,000 distinct CDR3 sequences, approximately 10% occurring once. Germline assignment: CDR1 SGHTA and CDR2 FQGNSA. This CDR3 comprises 20 residues. V lost 2 bases to trimming and J lost 2 bases, with 25 bases between them. This sequence originates from a man between 18 and 29 years old who received the YFV17D yellow fever vaccine. This specimen was CD8+ T cells sorted from PBMCs, taken 45 days after the yellow fever booster vaccination. The rearrangement links TRBV7-2 to TRBJ1-5; D is perhaps TRBD1 (5 bases). The CDR3 nucleotides are TGTGCCAGCAGCTTAACCCCTCCGGGGCGCAACCCCCTAGGCAATCAGCCCCAGCATTTT. Encoded protein: CASSLTPPGRNPLGNQPQHF.